This entry lists 31 T cell receptor beta chains sequenced from one sample in a study of T cell changes during pregnancy in multiple sclerosis. Sequenced by immunoSEQ multiplex PCR; TCRdb stores in-frame clones only, minus some. Among about 40,000 clones listed, 85% to 95% were seen once. This sample comprised peripheral blood, obtained before pregnancy. Every receptor here comes from a female donor with multiple sclerosis, enrolled in a pregnancy study.

The DNA for the CDR3 is TGTGCCAGCAGTGTTGGACAGGGAATGGCGTTGGTTAATTCACCCCTCCACTTT. As protein: CASSVGQGMALVNSPLHF. The chain links TRBV6-1 to TRBJ1-6, with 8 nucleotides matching TRBD1. J was trimmed by 6 bases and V by 4 bases; bases with no gene match: 14. This CDR3 contains 18 residues. Germline CDR1 is MNHNS and CDR2 is SASEGT.

The chain has TRBV7-7 and TRBJ2-2, with no clear D. CDR1 and CDR2 from the germline V gene are SSHAT and FNYEAQ (reference sequence). There are 16 residues in the CDR3. Trimming pared 5 bases from V and 0 bases from J, leaving 13 bases between. Here the CDR3 reads CASSPTGAANTGELFF. The CDR3 region has the DNA TGTGCCAGCAGCCCGACTGGAGCCGCGAACACCGGGGAGCTGTTTTTT.

The chain combines TRBV5-6 with TRBJ2-2, with 9 bases aligning to TRBD1. Germline V gives CDR1 SGHDT, CDR2 YYEEEE. V lost 6 bases and J lost 6; bases outside the gene matches: 6. The CDR3 length is 14 residues. The CDR3, as DNA: TGTGCCAGCACGAACGGGGACAGGGCCGGGGAGCTGTTTTTT. Residues: CASTNGDRAGELFF. The entire variable domain, with the rest obtained from reference TRBV5-6 and TRBJ2-2, is as follows: DAGVTQSPTHLIKTRGQQVTLRCSPKSGHDTVSWYQQALGQGPQFIFQYYEEEERQRGNFPDRFSGHQFPNYSSELNVNALLLGDSALYLCASTNGDRAGELFFGEGSRLTVL.

This chain connects TRBV7-2 to TRBJ2-7; 9 nucleotides line up with TRBD2. Losses at the gene ends were 1 base for V and 0 bases for J; bases not matched to a gene: 4. Per the germline V gene, CDR1 is SGHTA and CDR2 is FQGNSA. The CDR3 runs 16 residues. As DNA, the CDR3 is TGTGCCAGCAGCTTAGTTGGTAGCGGGAGCTCCTACGAGCAGTACTTC. Amino acids: CASSLVGSGSSYEQYF. The full variable domain, with the rest looked up from reference TRBV7-2 and TRBJ2-7, is GAGVSQSPSNKVTEKGKDVELRCDPISGHTALYWYRQSLGQGLEFLIYFQGNSAPDKSGLPSDRFSAERTGGSVSTLTIQRTQQEDSAVYLCASSLVGSGSSYEQYFGPGTRLTVT.

The chain recombines TRBV28 with TRBJ2-7; D ambiguous. Germline-derived CDR1 and CDR2 are MDHEN and SYDVKM. V was clipped by 7 bases and J by 3 bases, with 13 bases between them. The CDR3 is 13 amino acids. DNA for the CDR3: TGTGCCAGCACCATGGTATCGGGCTACGAGCAGTACTTC. Translated, it gives CASTMVSGYEQYF.

This clone came up a few times. The V call is TRBV4-3, the J call TRBJ1-2, with a weak D call TRBD1 (5 bases). CDR3 length equals 14 residues. V was clipped by 1 base and J by 5 bases, with 11 bases between them. The germline gives CDR1 LGHNA, CDR2 YSLEER. The CDR3 DNA is TGCGCCAGCAGCCAAGTAAGGACATCATATGGCTACACCTTC. Amino acid sequence: CASSQVRTSYGYTF.

This clone appeared a few times. V gene TRBV7-2 combines with J gene TRBJ2-7, with TRBD2 matching 14 bases. CDR1 is SGHTA, CDR2 FQGNSA, per germline. Trimming at V came to 6 bases and at J to 6 bases, leaving 1 base not matched to a gene. This CDR3 region has 13 residues. CDR3 amino acids: CASRGLAGVEQYF. The CDR3 nucleotides read TGTGCCAGCAGGGGACTAGCGGGAGTCGAGCAGTACTTC.

The chain recombines TRBV2 with TRBJ2-2; TRBD2 might be the D (6 bases). Germline V lookup: CDR1 SNHLY, CDR2 FYNNEI. The CDR3 is made up of 17 amino acids. V dropped 1 base and J dropped 3 bases, with 15 bases sitting between them. CDR3 amino acids: CASSEEGLGLYTGELFF. In DNA form, the CDR3 reads TGTGCCAGCAGTGAAGAAGGACTGGGACTTTACACCGGGGAGCTGTTTTTT.

V usage is TRBV7-9 and J usage is TRBJ2-7; 12 nucleotides agree with TRBD1. Losses at the gene ends were 4 bases for V and 5 bases for J; bases not matched to a gene: 6. This CDR3 is built from 15 residues. In germline, CDR1 is SEHNR, CDR2 FQNEAQ (reference sequence). The chain's CDR3 is CASSSGTGGLDEQYF. In nucleotides, the CDR3 is TGTGCCAGCAGCTCGGGGACAGGGGGCCTCGACGAGCAGTACTTC.

This chain connects TRBV4-2 to TRBJ1-5; tentatively, D is TRBD1 (6 bases). Trimming cost V 2 bases and J 9 bases, with 23 bases left between them. There are 17 residues in the CDR3. Germline V lookup: CDR1 LGHNA, CDR2 YNFKEQ. The CDR3 DNA follows: TGTGCCAGCAGCCAAATGTTCCTTAGACAGGAAGGTCCGCCCCAGCATTTT. It translates to CASSQMFLRQEGPPQHF.

This sequence joins TRBV18 and TRBJ1-1; 8 bases are shared with TRBD1. Trimming at V came to 2 bases and at J to 4 bases, leaving 0 bases not matched to a gene. The CDR3 runs to 13 residues. CDR1 and CDR2 from the germline V gene are KGHSH and LQKENI. The DNA of the CDR3 is TGTGCCAGCTCACCAACAGGGGGCACTGAAGCTTTCTTT. It codes for CASSPTGGTEAFF.

Notes on this clone: A junction boundary mismatches the germline segment, possibly from a read error. J is TRBJ2-2 and V is TRBV19; TRBD1 matches 7 bases. The CDR3 length is 16 residues. CDR1 and CDR2 from the germline V gene are LNHDA and SQIVND (reference sequence). The CDR3 nucleotides are TGTGCCAGTAGGATACAGGGGACGACGAAGACCGGGGAGCTGTTTTTT. Translating gives CASRIQGTTKTGELFF.

This chain joins TRBV27 and TRBJ2-7; 7 nucleotides line up with TRBD2. The CDR3 is made up of 15 amino acids. Germline V CDR1 and CDR2: MNHEY, SMNVEV (reference sequence). V lost 5 bases to trimming and J lost 0 bases; unmatched junction nucleotides: 7. The CDR3 DNA reads as TGTGCCAGCAGTCCTCGGACTAGTCCCTCCTACGAGCAGTACTTC. Residues: CASSPRTSPSYEQYF.

CDR3 residues: CASSPPSSGAYNEQFF. In DNA, the CDR3 is TGTGCCAGCTCACCACCGTCTAGCGGGGCCTACAATGAGCAGTTCTTC. This sequence joins TRBV18 and TRBJ2-1, with 9 bases that match TRBD2. The V gene end was trimmed by 0 bases and the J gene end by 2 bases; junction bases not matched to a gene: 2. The V gene's germline CDR1 is KGHSH and CDR2 LQKENI. This CDR3 has 16 amino acids.

The chain couples TRBV5-1 to TRBJ1-1; 9 bases match TRBD1. Germline values: CDR1 SGHRS, CDR2 YFSETQ. The CDR3 length is 15 residues. The V gene end was trimmed by 2 bases and the J gene end by 2 bases; junction bases not matched to a gene: 4. The CDR3 reads CASSLQTGGNTEAFF. DNA of the CDR3: TGCGCCAGCAGCTTACAGACAGGGGGTAACACTGAAGCTTTCTTT.

This clone was counted between two and nine times. The V and J genes are TRBV18 and TRBJ1-1; possible D gene TRBD1, 6 bases. In germline, CDR1 is KGHSH, CDR2 LQKENI. Trimming took off 3 bases at V and 3 bases at J, with 17 bases between the two ends. This CDR3 contains 16 residues. The CDR3 reads CASSPMDSSEYTEAFF. CDR3 in DNA: TGTGCCAGCTCACCCATGGACAGCTCTGAGTACACTGAAGCTTTCTTT.

This clone was seen a handful of times. The chain couples TRBV29-1 to TRBJ1-1; no clear D gene. The V gene lost 7 bases and the J gene lost 0 bases, with 12 bases spanning the gap. Germline V gives CDR1 SQVTM, CDR2 ANQGSEA. The CDR3 extends over 13 amino acids. CDR3 nucleotides: TGCAGCGCCTTGGAGTGGGTGAACACTGAAGCTTTCTTT. Its translation: CSALEWVNTEAFF. The entire variable domain, with the rest obtained from reference TRBV29-1 and TRBJ1-1, is as follows: SAVISQKPSRDICQRGTSLTIQCQVDSQVTMMFWYRQQPGQSLTLIATANQGSEATYESGFVIDKFPISRPNLTFSTLTVSNMSPEDSSIYLCSALEWVNTEAFFGQGTRLTVV.

V is TRBV27 and J is TRBJ1-4; no reliable D call. The germline V gene has CDR1 MNHEY and CDR2 SMNVEV (reference sequence). Trimming pared 2 bases from V and 7 bases from J, leaving 11 bases between. The CDR3 is 14 residues long. DNA of the CDR3: TGTGCCAGCAGTTTAAGGGCGGGAGGTGAAAAACTGTTTTTT. Protein: CASSLRAGGEKLFF.

The chain carries TRBV25-1 and TRBJ2-5; possibly TRBD2 for D (5 bases). V lost 7 bases and J 5 bases, leaving 14 bases between the germline ends. Germline V gene data show CDR1 as MGHDK and CDR2 as SYGVNS. This CDR3 spans 13 amino acids. This chain's CDR3 is CASTPTGSETQYF. The CDR3 coding sequence is TGTGCCAGCACTCCCACGGGGAGCGAGACCCAGTACTTC.

This sequence joins TRBV6-1 and TRBJ2-7; 10 nucleotides match TRBD1. CDR3 length equals 14 residues. CDR1 MNHNS and CDR2 SASEGT come from the germline V gene. Trimming cost V 4 bases and J 2 bases; bases outside gene matches: 2. CDR3 sequence reads: CASSGTGGTYEQYF. The CDR3 coding sequence is TGTGCCAGCAGTGGGACAGGGGGGACCTACGAGCAGTACTTC.

The chain recombines TRBV11-3 with TRBJ1-2, with 9 bases identical to TRBD1. Trimming cost V 5 bases and J 6 bases; bases outside gene matches: 10. This CDR3 region has 15 residues. Germline loops: CDR1 SGHNT, CDR2 YENEEA. CDR3 region: CASSDWTGAGDGYTF. The CDR3 DNA reads as TGTGCCAGCAGCGACTGGACAGGGGCGGGGGATGGCTACACCTTC. Full variable domain (rest looked up from reference TRBV11-3 and TRBJ1-2): EAGVVQSPRYKIIEKKQPVAFWCNPISGHNTLYWYLQNLGQGPELLIRYENEEAVDDSQLPKDRFSAERLKGVDSTLKIQPAELGDSAVYLCASSDWTGAGDGYTFGSGTRLTVV.

The V gene is TRBV27, the J gene TRBJ2-1, with D perhaps TRBD2 (6 bases). The V end lost 6 bases, the J end lost 3 bases, and 9 bases lay between the germline ends. There are 13 residues in the CDR3. Germline V gene lookup returns CDR1 MNHEY and CDR2 SMNVEV (reference sequence). The CDR3 here is CASSSGLYNEQFF. CDR3 nucleotide sequence: TGTGCCAGCAGCTCGGGACTCTACAATGAGCAGTTCTTC.

The rearrangement joins TRBV5-4 to TRBJ2-3; 10 bases fit TRBD1. The CDR3 consists of 15 residues. The V gene end was trimmed by 4 bases and the J gene end by 4 bases; junction bases not matched to a gene: 6. CDR1 and CDR2 (germline): SGHNT, YYREEE (reference sequence). CDR3: CASSQTGGAADTQYF. The CDR3 coding sequence is TGTGCCAGCAGCCAGACAGGGGGCGCCGCAGATACGCAGTATTTT.

This clone was seen just once. V is TRBV29-1 and J is TRBJ2-1, with D unclear. V was shortened by 6 bases and J by 7 bases, with 10 bases between the two germline ends. Germline values: CDR1 SQVTM, CDR2 ANQGSEA. The CDR3 consists of 11 residues. The CDR3: CSVTPNNEQFF. DNA for the CDR3: TGCAGCGTCACTCCTAATAATGAGCAGTTCTTC.

The V and J genes are TRBV2 and TRBJ1-1; a possible D gene is TRBD1 (6 bases). The CDR3 runs to 16 residues. V lost 2 bases and J 4 bases, leaving 17 bases between the germline ends. Germline CDR1 SNHLY, CDR2 FYNNEI. The CDR3 loop reads CASSEWAGVTLTEAFF. CDR3 bases: TGTGCCAGCAGTGAATGGGCAGGGGTGACCCTCACTGAAGCTTTCTTT.

The rearrangement joins TRBV6-6 to TRBJ2-5; 7 nucleotides match TRBD1. Trimming removed 8 bases from V and 10 bases from J; junction bases left unmatched: 10. This CDR3 has 12 amino acids. Germline assignment: CDR1 MNHNY and CDR2 SVGAGI (reference sequence). In nucleotides, the CDR3 is TGTGCCAGCGGCACAGGGGCTTCAGACCAGTACTTC. This sequence encodes CASGTGASDQYF.

V usage is TRBV18 and J usage is TRBJ2-7; 12 bases match TRBD2. CDR3 length: 14 amino acids. V shed 3 bases and J 3 bases; nucleotides not matched to a gene: 0. CDR1 and CDR2 from the germline V gene are KGHSH and LQKENI. CDR3 sequence reads: CASSPTSGSYEQYF. The CDR3 nucleotides read TGTGCCAGCTCACCGACTAGCGGGAGCTACGAGCAGTACTTC.

The J gene is TRBJ2-7, the V gene TRBV18; possibly TRBD1 for D (5 bases). Trimming stripped 5 bases from V and 0 bases from J, with 11 bases between. Per the germline V gene, CDR1 is KGHSH and CDR2 is LQKENI. The CDR3 runs to 14 residues. CDR3 nucleotides: TGTGCCAGCTCATCCCTGACAGACTCCTACGAGCAGTACTTC. It translates to CASSSLTDSYEQYF.

V gene TRBV28 combines with J gene TRBJ2-2; 7 positions agree with TRBD1. Germline trimming cut 4 bases from V and 1 base from J; bases unmatched to any gene: 3. The length of the CDR3 is 15 residues. Germline values: CDR1 MDHEN, CDR2 SYDVKM. The CDR3 nucleotides are TGTGCCAGCAGTTCCGGGACAGTGAACACCGGGGAGCTGTTTTTT. It is translated as CASSSGTVNTGELFF.

The count of this clone is one. V is TRBV5-4 and J is TRBJ2-7; TRBD2 is a possible D gene (5 bases). V dropped 4 bases and J dropped 5 bases, with 13 bases sitting between them. This CDR3 is 13 amino acids long. Germline V gene data show CDR1 as SGHNT and CDR2 as YYREEE (reference sequence). The CDR3 here is CASSPSPGNEQYF. The CDR3 DNA reads TGTGCCAGCAGCCCGTCCCCGGGGAACGAGCAGTACTTC.

The chain carries TRBV6-4 and TRBJ1-1, with 7 bases that match TRBD1. Trimming cost V 10 bases and J 4 bases; bases outside gene matches: 9. This CDR3 comprises 13 residues. The V gene's germline CDR1 is MRHNA and CDR2 SNTAGT. CDR3 loop: CATSTGPGTEAFF. The DNA for the CDR3 is TGTGCCACCTCGACAGGGCCGGGCACTGAAGCTTTCTTT.